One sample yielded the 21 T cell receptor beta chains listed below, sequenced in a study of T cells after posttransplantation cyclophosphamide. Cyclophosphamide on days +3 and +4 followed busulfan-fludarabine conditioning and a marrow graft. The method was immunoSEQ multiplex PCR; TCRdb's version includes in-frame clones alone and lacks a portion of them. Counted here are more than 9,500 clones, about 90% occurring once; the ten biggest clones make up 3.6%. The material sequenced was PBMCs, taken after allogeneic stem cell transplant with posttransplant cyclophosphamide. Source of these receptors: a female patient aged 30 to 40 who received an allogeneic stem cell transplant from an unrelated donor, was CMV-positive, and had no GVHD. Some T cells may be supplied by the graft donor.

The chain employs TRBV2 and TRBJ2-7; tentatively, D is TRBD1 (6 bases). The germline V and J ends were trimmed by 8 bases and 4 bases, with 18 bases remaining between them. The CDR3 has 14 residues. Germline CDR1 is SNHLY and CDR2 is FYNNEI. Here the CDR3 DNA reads TGTGCCAGCTCATTTCACAGGGAAAAGTACGAGCAGTACTTC. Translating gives CASSFHREKYEQYF.

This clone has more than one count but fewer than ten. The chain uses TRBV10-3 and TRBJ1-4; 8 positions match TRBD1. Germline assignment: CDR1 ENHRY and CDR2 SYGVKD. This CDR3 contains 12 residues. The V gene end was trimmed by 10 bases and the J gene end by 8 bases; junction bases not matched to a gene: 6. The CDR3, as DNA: TGTGCCACCCGACAGGGGTGGGAAAAACTGTTTTTT. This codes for CATRQGWEKLFF.

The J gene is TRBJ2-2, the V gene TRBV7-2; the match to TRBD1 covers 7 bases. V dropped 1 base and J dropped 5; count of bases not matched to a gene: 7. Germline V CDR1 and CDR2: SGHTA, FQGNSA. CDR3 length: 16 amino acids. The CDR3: CASSLVEGAGTGELFF. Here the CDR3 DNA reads TGTGCCAGCAGCTTAGTCGAGGGGGCTGGGACCGGGGAGCTGTTTTTT.

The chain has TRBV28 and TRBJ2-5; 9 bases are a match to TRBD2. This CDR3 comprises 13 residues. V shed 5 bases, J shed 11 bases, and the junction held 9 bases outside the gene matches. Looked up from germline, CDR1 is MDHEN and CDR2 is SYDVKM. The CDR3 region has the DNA TGTGCCAGCAGTGTAGCGGGAGATAACGTGCAGTACTTC. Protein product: CASSVAGDNVQYF. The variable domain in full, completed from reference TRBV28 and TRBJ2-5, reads DVKVTQSSRYLVKRTGEKVFLECVQDMDHENMFWYRQDPGLGLRLIYFSYDVKMKEKGDIPEGYSVSREKKERFSLILESASTNQTSMYLCASSVAGDNVQYFGPGTRLLVL.

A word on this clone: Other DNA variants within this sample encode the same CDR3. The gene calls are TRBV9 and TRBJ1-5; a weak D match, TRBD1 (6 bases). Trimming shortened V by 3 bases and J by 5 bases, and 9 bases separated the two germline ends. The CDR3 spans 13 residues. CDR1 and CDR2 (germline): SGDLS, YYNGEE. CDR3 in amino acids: CASSGTDHQPQHF. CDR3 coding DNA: TGTGCCAGCAGCGGGACAGACCATCAGCCCCAGCATTTT. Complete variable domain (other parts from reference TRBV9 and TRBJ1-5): DSGVTQTPKHLITATGQRVTLRCSPRSGDLSVYWYQQSLDQGLQFLIQYYNGEERAKGNILERFSAQQFPDLHSELNLSSLELGDSALYFCASSGTDHQPQHFGDGTRLSIL.

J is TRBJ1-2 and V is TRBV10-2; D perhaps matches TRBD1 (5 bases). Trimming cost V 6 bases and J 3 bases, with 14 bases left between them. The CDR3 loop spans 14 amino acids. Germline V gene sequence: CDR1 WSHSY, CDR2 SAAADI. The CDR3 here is CASRAKQGDYGYTF. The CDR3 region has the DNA TGCGCCAGCAGGGCCAAGCAGGGCGACTATGGCTACACCTTC.

The CDR3 spells CASSLRRDRGSQEQYF. The CDR3 coding sequence is TGTGCCAGCAGCTTAAGGCGGGACAGGGGATCTCAAGAGCAGTACTTC. V and J are TRBV7-8 and TRBJ2-5; TRBD1 matches 10 bases. The germline gives CDR1 SGHVS, CDR2 FQNEAQ. The CDR3 totals 16 residues. J was trimmed by 11 bases and V by 2 bases; bases with no gene match: 14.

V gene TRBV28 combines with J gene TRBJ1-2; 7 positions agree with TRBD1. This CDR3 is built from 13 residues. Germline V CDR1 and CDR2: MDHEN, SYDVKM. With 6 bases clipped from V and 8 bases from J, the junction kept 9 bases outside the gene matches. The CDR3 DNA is TGTGCCAGCAGGGTACAGGGGTGGGGCGGCTACACCTTC. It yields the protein CASRVQGWGGYTF.

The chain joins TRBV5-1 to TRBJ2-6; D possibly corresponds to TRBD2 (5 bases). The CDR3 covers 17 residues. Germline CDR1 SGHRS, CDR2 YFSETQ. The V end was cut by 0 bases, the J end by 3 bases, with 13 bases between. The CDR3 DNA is TGCGCCAGCAGCTTGGCTCGGGGAGTACGTGGGGCCAACGTCCTGACTTTC. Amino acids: CASSLARGVRGANVLTF.

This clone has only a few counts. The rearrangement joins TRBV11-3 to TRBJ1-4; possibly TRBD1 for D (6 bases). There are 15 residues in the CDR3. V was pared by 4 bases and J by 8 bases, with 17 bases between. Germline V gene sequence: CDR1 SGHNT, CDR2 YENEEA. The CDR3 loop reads CASSSRQALAEKLFF. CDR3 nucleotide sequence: TGTGCCAGCAGCTCCAGACAGGCTCTGGCAGAAAAACTGTTTTTT.

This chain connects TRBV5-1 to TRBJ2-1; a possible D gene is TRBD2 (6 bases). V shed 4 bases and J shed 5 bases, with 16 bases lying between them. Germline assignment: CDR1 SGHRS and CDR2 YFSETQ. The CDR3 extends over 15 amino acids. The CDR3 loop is CASSVRSGTDNEQFF. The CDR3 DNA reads TGCGCCAGCAGCGTGAGGTCAGGGACTGACAATGAGCAGTTCTTC.

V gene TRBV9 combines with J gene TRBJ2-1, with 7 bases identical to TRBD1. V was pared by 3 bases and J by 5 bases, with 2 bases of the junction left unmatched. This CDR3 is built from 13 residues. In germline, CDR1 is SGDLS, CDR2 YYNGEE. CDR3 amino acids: CASSGTGNNEQFF. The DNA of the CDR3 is TGTGCCAGCAGCGGGACAGGCAACAATGAGCAGTTCTTC. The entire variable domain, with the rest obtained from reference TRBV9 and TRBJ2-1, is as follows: DSGVTQTPKHLITATGQRVTLRCSPRSGDLSVYWYQQSLDQGLQFLIQYYNGEERAKGNILERFSAQQFPDLHSELNLSSLELGDSALYFCASSGTGNNEQFFGPGTRLTVL.

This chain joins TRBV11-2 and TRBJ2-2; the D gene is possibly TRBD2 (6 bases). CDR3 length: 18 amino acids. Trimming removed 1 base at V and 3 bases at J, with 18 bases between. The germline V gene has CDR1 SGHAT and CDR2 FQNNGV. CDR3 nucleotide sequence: TGTGCCAGCAGCTTAGTGCGATTACGGAGGGGCGACACCGGGGAGCTGTTTTTT. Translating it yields CASSLVRLRRGDTGELFF.

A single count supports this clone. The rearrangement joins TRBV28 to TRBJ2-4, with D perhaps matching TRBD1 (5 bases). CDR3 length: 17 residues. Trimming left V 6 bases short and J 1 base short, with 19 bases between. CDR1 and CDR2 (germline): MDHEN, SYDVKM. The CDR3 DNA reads TGTGCCAGCAGCCAACCCTCAGGGTTCGGGGCCAAAAACATTCAGTACTTC. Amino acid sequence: CASSQPSGFGAKNIQYF.

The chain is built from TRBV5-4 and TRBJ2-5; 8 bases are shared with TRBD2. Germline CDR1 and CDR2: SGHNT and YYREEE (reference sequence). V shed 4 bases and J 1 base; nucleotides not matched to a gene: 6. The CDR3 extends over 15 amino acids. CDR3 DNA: TGTGCCAGCAGCGCAGGGACTAGTAGCCAAGAGACCCAGTACTTC. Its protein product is CASSAGTSSQETQYF.

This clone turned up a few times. CDR3 loop: CASSLGQNIQYF. CDR3 DNA: TGCGCCAGCAGCTTGGGACAGAACATTCAGTACTTC. The chain couples TRBV5-1 to TRBJ2-4; a possible D gene is TRBD1 (5 bases). CDR1 is SGHRS and CDR2 is YFSETQ in the germline V gene. CDR3 length: 12 amino acids. Trimming removed 0 bases from V and 7 bases from J, with 5 bases in between.

CDR3 region: CAITPGLGTEAFF. The DNA for the CDR3 is TGTGCCATCACCCCAGGGTTAGGGACTGAAGCTTTCTTT. The chain employs TRBV10-3 and TRBJ1-1, with D perhaps matching TRBD1 (5 bases). Trimming took off 7 bases at V and 5 bases at J, with 14 bases between the two ends. Per the germline V gene, CDR1 is ENHRY and CDR2 is SYGVKD. The CDR3 extends over 13 amino acids.

For the CDR3, the DNA is TGTGCCTGGAGTACAGGCAGTCTCTACAATGAGCAGTTCTTC. Its translation is CAWSTGSLYNEQFF. The chain employs TRBV30 and TRBJ2-1, with D perhaps TRBD1 (5 bases). The length of the CDR3 is 14 residues. V was cut by 2 bases and J by 3 bases, with 11 bases left in between. Germline CDR1 is GTSNPN and CDR2 is SVGIG (reference sequence).

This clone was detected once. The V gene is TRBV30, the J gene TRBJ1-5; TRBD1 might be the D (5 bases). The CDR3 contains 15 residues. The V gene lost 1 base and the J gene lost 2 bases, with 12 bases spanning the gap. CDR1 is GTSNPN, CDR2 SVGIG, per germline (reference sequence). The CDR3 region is CAWSGRSGGNQPQHF. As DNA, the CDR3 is TGTGCCTGGAGTGGACGGTCGGGGGGCAATCAGCCCCAGCATTTT.

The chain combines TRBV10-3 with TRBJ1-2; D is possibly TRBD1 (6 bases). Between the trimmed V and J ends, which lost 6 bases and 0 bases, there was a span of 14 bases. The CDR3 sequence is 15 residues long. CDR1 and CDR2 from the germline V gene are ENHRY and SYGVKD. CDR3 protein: CAIRTGAPPNYGYTF. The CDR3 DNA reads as TGTGCCATCAGGACAGGTGCGCCCCCTAACTATGGCTACACCTTC.

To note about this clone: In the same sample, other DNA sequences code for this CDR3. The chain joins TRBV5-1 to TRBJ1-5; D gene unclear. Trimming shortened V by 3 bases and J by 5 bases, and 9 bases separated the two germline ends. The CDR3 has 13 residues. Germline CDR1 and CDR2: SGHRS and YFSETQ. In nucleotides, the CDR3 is TGCGCCAGCAGCTCAGAGGGAGATCAGCCCCAGCATTTT. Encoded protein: CASSSEGDQPQHF. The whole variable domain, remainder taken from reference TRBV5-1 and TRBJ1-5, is KAGVTQTPRYLIKTRGQQVTLSCSPISGHRSVSWYQQTPGQGLQFLFEYFSETQRNKGNFPGRFSGRQFSNSRSEMNVSTLELGDSALYLCASSSEGDQPQHFGDGTRLSIL.